This is a list of T cell receptor beta chains from one sample in a study of blood T cell repertoires in COVID-19. Measured with immunoSEQ multiplex PCR; TCRdb has only the in-frame clones, and not every one. The sample has approximately 330,000 clones; roughly 86% are singletons. Material: peripheral blood. These receptors all come from a man aged 25-45 years with COVID-19, enrolled during active disease. Both conserved end residues are part of each CDR3. A D gene is named only where the DNA matches it firmly. For some rows the clone size is stated as once, few or many, or as a class when expanded; others skip it.

.,.,TRBV28,TRBJ2-7,14,CASSLDRTGREQYF,TGTGCCAGCAGTCTCGACAGGACTGGGCGGGAGCAGTACTTC
.,TRBD1,TRBV2,TRBJ1-5,19,CASSVPMGTGGYSNQPQHF,TGTGCCAGCAGTGTACCGATGGGGACAGGGGGATATAGCAATCAGCCCCAGCATTTT
once,.,TRBV21-1,TRBJ2-7,14,CASSKEGGQCEQYF,TGTGCCAGCAGCAAAGAAGGAGGGCAATGCGAGCAGTACTTC
.,.,TRBV29-1,TRBJ1-4,12,CSVRLQGEKLFF,TGCAGCGTTAGGTTGCAGGGTGAAAAACTGTTTTTT
.,TRBD1,TRBV4-3,TRBJ1-2,17,CASSQDTGGSFGYGYTF,TGCGCCAGCAGCCAAGATACAGGGGGCTCGTTCGGCTATGGCTACACCTTC
.,.,TRBV19,TRBJ2-7,15,CASSTLQGSSYEQYF,TGTGCCAGTAGTACCCTCCAGGGGAGCTCCTACGAGCAGTACTTC
.,.,TRBV7-3,TRBJ2-1,20,CASSLKRRVGREDSYNEQFF,TGTGCCAGCAGCTTAAAAAGGAGGGTTGGGCGGGAAGACTCCTACAATGAGCAGTTCTTC
.,TRBD1,TRBV19,TRBJ2-6,18,CARPNRGRFGRGANVLTF,TGTGCCAGGCCCAACAGGGGGCGCTTTGGTCGAGGGGCCAACGTCCTGACTTTC
.,.,TRBV18,TRBJ2-3,13,CASSPYILDTQYF,TGTGCCAGCTCACCGTACATATTGGATACGCAGTATTTT
.,TRBD1,TRBV29-1,TRBJ2-3,14,CSVDTGASTDTQYF,TGCAGCGTTGATACAGGGGCTAGCACAGATACGCAGTATTTT
.,TRBD1,TRBV7-2,TRBJ1-4,17,CASSLPTGLATNEKLFF,TGTGCCAGCAGCCTGCCGACAGGGCTGGCGACTAATGAAAAACTGTTTTTT
.,TRBD1,TRBV6-5,TRBJ1-3,14,CASSYDRGFNTIYF,TGTGCCAGCAGTTACGACAGGGGTTTCAACACCATATATTTT
.,TRBD2,TRBV10-3,TRBJ2-3,15,CAISVSGGSTDTQYF,TGTGCCATCAGTGTTAGCGGGGGCAGCACAGATACGCAGTATTTT
.,.,TRBV13,TRBJ1-1,16,CASSLVGVRMNTEAFF,TGTGCCAGCAGCTTAGTAGGGGTACGGATGAACACTGAAGCTTTCTTT
.,TRBD1,TRBV27,TRBJ1-1,15,CASSTGQGSNTEAFF,TGTGCCAGCAGTACTGGACAGGGTTCGAACACTGAAGCTTTCTTT
.,.,TRBV28,TRBJ2-7,13,CASSSGTSYEQYF,TGTGCCAGCAGTTCCGGGACTTCCTACGAGCAGTACTTC
once,TRBD1,TRBV27,TRBJ1-2,17,CASSLNLPQGTVYGYTF,TGTGCCAGCAGTTTAAACCTCCCTCAGGGGACAGTCTATGGCTACACCTTC
.,.,TRBV4-1,TRBJ1-3,17,CASSHRRGGVGGNTIYF,TGCGCCAGCAGCCATAGAAGAGGAGGGGTTGGTGGAAACACCATATATTTT
.,.,TRBV2,TRBJ2-7,13,CASSPPSSYEQYF,TGTGCCAGCAGTCCTCCCTCCTCCTACGAGCAGTACTTC
.,.,TRBV28,TRBJ1-5,14,CASSLQDSNQPQHF,TGTGCCAGCAGTTTACAGGATAGCAATCAGCCCCAGCATTTT
.,.,TRBV5-4,TRBJ2-3,14,CASSLVQGRDTQYF,TGTGCCAGCAGCTTAGTCCAGGGCCGGGATACGCAGTATTTT
.,.,TRBV19,TRBJ2-3,16,CASSITGGGVTDTQYF,TGTGCCAGTAGTATTACAGGGGGGGGCGTAACAGATACGCAGTATTTT
.,TRBD2,TRBV4-2,TRBJ2-3,20,CASSHPWSAQGTSSTDTQYF,TGTGCCAGCAGCCACCCCTGGTCGGCTCAAGGGACTAGCTCCACAGATACGCAGTATTTT
.,.,TRBV28,TRBJ1-4,15,CASSLRWRANEKLFF,TGTGCCAGCAGTCTTAGATGGAGGGCTAATGAAAAACTGTTTTTT
.,TRBD1,TRBV5-4,TRBJ2-7,14,CASSLGTGGYEQYF,TGTGCCAGCAGCTTGGGGACAGGAGGCTACGAGCAGTACTTC
once,.,TRBV19,TRBJ2-1,14,CASNQRPLQYEQFF,TGTGCCAGTAATCAGCGACCTCTACAATATGAGCAGTTCTTC
.,.,TRBV27,TRBJ2-1,13,CASSPLLAYEQFF,TGTGCCAGCAGCCCCCTCCTAGCGTATGAGCAGTTCTTC
.,.,TRBV15,TRBJ1-5,15,CATSRDIQGKQPQHF,TGTGCCACCAGCAGAGATATACAGGGCAAACAGCCCCAGCATTTT
once,TRBD1,TRBV7-8,TRBJ1-2,16,CASSPARDRGLRGYTF,TGTGCCAGCAGCCCCGCCCGGGACAGGGGCCTGAGGGGCTACACCTTC
.,TRBD2,TRBV10-3,TRBJ2-3,16,CAINRLAGQSTDTQYF,TGTGCCATCAATCGTCTAGCGGGCCAGAGCACAGATACGCAGTATTTT
.,TRBD2,TRBV24-1,TRBJ2-1,18,CATSDRSTSAPSYNEQFF,TGTGCCACCAGTGACCGATCCACTAGCGCTCCCTCCTACAATGAGCAGTTCTTC
.,TRBD1,TRBV5-1,TRBJ1-4,14,CASRSGQGFEKLFF,TGCGCCAGCAGATCGGGACAGGGGTTTGAAAAACTGTTTTTT
.,.,TRBV4-3,TRBJ2-7,14,CASSRGTANYEQYF,TGCGCCAGCAGCCGCGGGACAGCGAACTACGAGCAGTACTTC
once,TRBD1,TRBV4-1,TRBJ2-1,17,CASSQDGTTGGPGEQFF,TGCGCCAGCAGCCAAGATGGGACGACAGGGGGCCCGGGTGAGCAGTTCTTC
.,.,TRBV18,TRBJ1-5,14,CASSTKGGTQPQHF,TGTGCCAGCTCCACCAAGGGGGGGACTCAGCCCCAGCATTTT
.,.,TRBV6-5,TRBJ1-1,14,CASNRQPGNTEAFF,TGTGCCAGCAACAGGCAGCCCGGGAACACTGAAGCTTTCTTT
.,TRBD2,TRBV20-1,TRBJ2-1,11,CSAPTSGEQFF,TGCAGTGCTCCTACTAGCGGTGAGCAGTTCTTC
.,TRBD1,TRBV2,TRBJ1-2,15,CASSAGQGSVYGYTF,TGTGCCAGCAGTGCTGGACAGGGAAGCGTCTATGGCTACACCTTC
.,TRBD2,TRBV7-2,TRBJ2-5,16,CASSLSSRRGGETQYF,TGTGCCAGCAGCTTGAGCTCTCGGCGGGGGGGAGAGACCCAGTACTTC
.,.,TRBV28,TRBJ1-6,14,CASSLGSGNSPLHF,TGTGCCAGCAGTTTAGGGTCGGGGAATTCACCCCTCCACTTT
.,.,TRBV12-3/TRBV12-4,TRBJ1-2,11,CASTETGGYTF,TGTGCCAGCACCGAGACAGGAGGCTACACCTTC
few,TRBD1,TRBV4-3,TRBJ1-6,16,CASSQDRDRGKSPLHF,TGCGCCAGCAGCCAAGATAGGGACAGGGGGAAATCACCCCTCCACTTT
.,.,TRBV7-9,TRBJ2-7,14,CASSLWERTYEQYF,TGTGCCAGCAGCTTGTGGGAGAGAACCTACGAGCAGTACTTC
.,.,TRBV9,TRBJ2-7,15,CASSVSGTLPYEQYF,TGTGCCAGCAGCGTCTCCGGGACACTTCCCTACGAGCAGTACTTC
.,.,TRBV5-1,TRBJ1-1,13,CASSSEGNTEAFF,TGCGCCAGCAGCTCCGAGGGGAACACTGAAGCTTTCTTT
.,TRBD2,TRBV9,TRBJ2-1,16,CASSVAGRGWYNEQFF,TGTGCCAGCAGCGTAGCAGGGAGGGGTTGGTACAATGAGCAGTTCTTC
.,TRBD1,TRBV5-8,TRBJ1-6,15,CASSLVDRDYSPLHF,TGTGCCAGCAGCTTGGTGGACAGGGACTATTCACCCCTCCACTTT
once,.,TRBV5-5,TRBJ1-2,15,CASSLVAGASYGYTF,TGTGCCAGCAGCTTGGTGGCAGGGGCCTCCTATGGCTACACCTTC
few,TRBD1,TRBV5-1,TRBJ2-7,16,CASSLVTGQGHYEQYF,TGCGCCAGCAGCTTGGTTACGGGACAGGGCCACTACGAGCAGTACTTC
few,.,TRBV7-9,TRBJ1-2,15,CASSPTGGGDYGYTF,TGTGCCAGCAGCCCGACAGGCGGGGGAGACTATGGCTACACCTTC
.,.,TRBV6-2/TRBV6-3,TRBJ1-5,16,CASSQSSRLGNQPQHF,TGTGCCAGCAGTCAATCCTCGCGGTTGGGCAATCAGCCCCAGCATTTT
.,TRBD2,TRBV10-3,TRBJ2-1,14,CAITAGGSYNEQFF,TGTGCCATCACTGCGGGGGGCTCCTACAATGAGCAGTTCTTC
.,TRBD1,TRBV7-2,TRBJ1-2,15,CASSSRTGVHYGYTF,TGTGCCAGCAGCTCGAGGACAGGCGTCCATTATGGCTACACCTTC
.,.,TRBV6-5,TRBJ2-2,15,CASSYLQGSTGELFF,TGTGCCAGCAGTTACCTCCAGGGTTCCACCGGGGAGCTGTTTTTT
.,TRBD1,TRBV6-6,TRBJ1-2,13,CASSYDRGYGYTF,TGTGCCAGCAGTTACGACAGGGGGTATGGCTACACCTTC
.,.,TRBV5-6,TRBJ1-3,15,CASSFGGFSGNTIYF,TGTGCCAGCAGCTTTGGGGGGTTCTCTGGAAACACCATATATTTT
.,.,TRBV5-5,TRBJ1-5,15,CASSLEVGGNQPQHF,TGTGCCAGCAGCTTGGAGGTAGGAGGCAATCAGCCCCAGCATTTT